A single sample gave rise to the 31 T cell receptor beta chains below, sequenced in a study of T cells in Graves' hyperthyroidism and ophthalmopathy. Amplification targeted TCR beta CDR3 regions from RNA transcripts. With the HTBI primer set, the TCR CDR3 went through a first round of RT-PCR. A single record per CDR3 protein comes from TCRdb applying MiXCR to the multiplex PCR reads. The sample has around 690,000 distinct CDR3 sequences; 17% are singletons. The sample comprised blood. These TCRs come from a man aged 45-65 years with Graves' hyperthyroidism.

The chain combines TRBV2 with TRBJ2-6; tentative D call: TRBD2 (5 bases). The germline gives CDR1 SNHLY, CDR2 FYNNEI. V lost 6 bases and J 1 base, leaving 16 bases between the germline ends. This CDR3 comprises 17 residues. The CDR3 reads CASRKEDLISGANVLTF. In DNA form, the CDR3 reads TGTGCCAGCAGGAAGGAGGACTTGATATCTGGGGCCAACGTCCTGACTTTC.

This clonotype has more than one count but fewer than ten. The chain carries TRBV19 and TRBJ2-7; TRBD1 aligns across 8 bases. V dropped 4 bases and J dropped 0; count of bases not matched to a gene: 2. The CDR3 length is 14 residues. Looked up from germline, CDR1 is LNHDA and CDR2 is SQIVND (reference sequence). This CDR3 is CASSRDRHSYEQYF. CDR3 coding DNA: TGTGCCAGTAGTAGGGACAGGCACTCCTACGAGCAGTACTTC.

A few counts support this clonotype. This chain connects TRBV10-3 to TRBJ1-5; D unclear. Germline CDR1 and CDR2: ENHRY and SYGVKD. Trimming shortened V by 0 bases and J by 0 bases, and 6 bases separated the two germline ends. The CDR3 extends over 15 amino acids. CDR3 region: CAISESSDSNQPQHF. The CDR3 DNA reads TGTGCCATCAGTGAGTCTAGCGATAGCAATCAGCCCCAGCATTTT.

This clonotype was counted ten times or more. This chain connects TRBV10-3 to TRBJ2-3; D is possibly TRBD2 (6 bases). The CDR3 runs 17 residues. Trimming took off 2 bases at V and 0 bases at J, with 15 bases between the two ends. Germline lookup yields CDR1 ENHRY and CDR2 SYGVKD. The CDR3 region is CAISETFVAGSTDTQYF. Here the CDR3 DNA reads TGTGCCATCAGTGAGACCTTTGTGGCGGGAAGCACAGATACGCAGTATTTT.

Turning to this clonotype: An end of the junction differs from the germline gene, which may be a read error. The chain combines TRBV5-1 with TRBJ2-2; maybe TRBD2 (6 bases). The CDR3 is 12 amino acids. The germline V gene has CDR1 SGHRS and CDR2 YFSETQ. The CDR3: CASSWNTGEPFF. DNA for the CDR3: TGCGCCAGCAGCTGGAATACGGGAGAGCCGTTTTTT.

This clonotype was seen ten or more times. The chain is built from TRBV7-9 and TRBJ2-3; D could derive from TRBD1 or TRBD2 (5 bases each). CDR1 and CDR2 from the germline V gene are SEHNR and FQNEAQ (reference sequence). Deletions cut 3 bases from V and 3 bases from J, with 13 bases between. This CDR3 has 15 residues. The CDR3 nucleotides are TGTGCCAGCAGCTTTGGGGACCGAACGACAGATACGCAGTATTTT. Protein product: CASSFGDRTTDTQYF.

This clonotype was picked up many times. The DNA of the CDR3 is TGTGCCAGCAGCTTCGACATGTCCTACGAGCAGTACTTC. As protein: CASSFDMSYEQYF. V usage is TRBV7-6 and J usage is TRBJ2-7; D is unclear. V was shortened by 3 bases and J by 1 base, with 7 bases between the two germline ends. The CDR3 loop spans 13 amino acids. Per germline, CDR1 SGHVS and CDR2 FNYEAQ.

This clonotype appeared many times. The chain couples TRBV2 to TRBJ1-1; D remains unclear. This CDR3 region has 13 residues. Germline values: CDR1 SNHLY, CDR2 FYNNEI. The ends were cut back, 3 bases at V and 2 bases at J, with 7 bases in the middle. CDR3 in DNA: TGTGCCAGCAGTGATGACGGCAACACTGAAGCTTTCTTT. This codes for CASSDDGNTEAFF.

Many counts were recorded for this clonotype. The V call is TRBV19, the J call TRBJ1-2; 8 bases match TRBD1. V lost 3 bases to trimming and J lost 7 bases; unmatched junction nucleotides: 4. The V gene's germline CDR1 is LNHDA and CDR2 SQIVND (reference sequence). This CDR3 region has 13 residues. CDR3 DNA sequence: TGTGCCAGTAGTATCGGACAGGGTCGTGGCTACACCTTC. Translated, it gives CASSIGQGRGYTF.

Written as DNA, the CDR3 is TGTGCCAGCAGTTTTCTAGGGGGACCAGAGACCCAGTACTTC. It codes for CASSFLGGPETQYF. The chain carries TRBV28 and TRBJ2-5; possibly TRBD1 for D (6 bases). The CDR3 has 14 amino acids. Germline lookup yields CDR1 MDHEN and CDR2 SYDVKM. With 3 bases removed from V and 4 bases from J, the gap between germline ends came to 12 bases.

This clonotype was counted at least ten times. The chain combines TRBV6-1 with TRBJ2-3; 12 positions match TRBD2. This CDR3 has 19 residues. V gave up 6 bases and J gave up 4 bases; unmatched junction bases: 17. Germline V gives CDR1 MNHNS, CDR2 SASEGT. In DNA, the CDR3 is TGTGCCAGCAGCACGAGTCTAGCGGGAGGGCCCTCTCCCCCAGATACGCAGTATTTT. It codes for CASSTSLAGGPSPPDTQYF.

This chain joins TRBV20-1 and TRBJ2-3; 12 positions agree with TRBD2. The CDR3 runs 19 residues. Germline V gives CDR1 DFQATT, CDR2 SNEGSKA (reference sequence). V was clipped by 6 bases and J by 0 bases; unmatched bases: 16. CDR3 sequence (DNA): TGCAGTGCGGATTCAGCCGGACTAGCGGGGAGGGTTAGCACAGATACGCAGTATTTT. It specifies CSADSAGLAGRVSTDTQYF.

This clonotype was seen at least ten times. The chain has TRBV28 and TRBJ2-5, with D perhaps matching TRBD1 (6 bases). Trimming stripped 1 base from V and 4 bases from J, with 13 bases between. Germline-derived CDR1 and CDR2 are MDHEN and SYDVKM. The CDR3 contains 15 residues. The DNA for the CDR3 is TGTGCCAGCAGTTTATCGTCTGGGGGCAGAGAGACCCAGTACTTC. Translation gives CASSLSSGGRETQYF.

The chain carries TRBV6-6 and TRBJ1-6; no clear D gene. CDR3 length equals 15 residues. The germline V gene encodes CDR1 MNHNY and CDR2 SVGAGI (reference sequence). The V and J ends lost 0 bases and 9 bases respectively, with 12 bases between them. For the CDR3, the DNA is TGTGCCAGCAGTTACTCATGGGTCGGGATTTCACCCCTCCACTTT. Translated: CASSYSWVGISPLHF.

This clonotype has ten or more counts. CDR3 DNA sequence: TGTGCCAGCAGCAGACTAGCGGGAGGAGGAGATACGCAGTATTTT. This translates into CASSRLAGGGDTQYF. This chain connects TRBV12-3 or TRBV12-4 to TRBJ2-3, with TRBD2 identical over 13 bases. The CDR3 totals 15 residues. V was pared by 6 bases and J by 5 bases, with 5 bases of the junction left unmatched.

The chain uses TRBV6-1 and TRBJ2-1; TRBD2 is a possible D gene (6 bases). Trimming cost V 3 bases and J 7 bases, with 13 bases left between them. The CDR3 consists of 14 residues. Germline V gene lookup returns CDR1 MNHNS and CDR2 SASEGT. In DNA form, the CDR3 reads TGTGCCAGCAGTGAGTCGGGCGGGATGAATGAGCAGTTCTTC. The encoded protein is CASSESGGMNEQFF.

CDR3 DNA: TGTGCCAGCAGCTTGGTGGTGGGGGGGAACACTGAAGCTTTCTTT. Protein sequence: CASSLVVGGNTEAFF. This sequence joins TRBV7-9 and TRBJ1-1; D is possibly TRBD1 (5 bases). Germline V lookup: CDR1 SEHNR, CDR2 FQNEAQ (reference sequence). The CDR3 totals 15 residues. V lost 3 bases, J lost 1 base, and 12 bases lay in between.

The chain is built from TRBV4-1 and TRBJ1-1, with TRBD1 matching 9 bases. The CDR3 spans 18 residues. V was pared by 5 bases and J by 3 bases, with 16 bases of the junction left unmatched. CDR1 MGHRA and CDR2 YSYEKL come from the germline V gene. Here the CDR3 DNA reads TGCGCCAGCAGCTTAAGACCGCATACAGGGGGCTTCGACACTGAAGCTTTCTTT. Residues: CASSLRPHTGGFDTEAFF.

This clonotype was seen a handful of times. The chain has TRBV5-1 and TRBJ1-2; D is ambiguous. CDR1 is SGHRS and CDR2 is YFSETQ in the germline V gene. The CDR3 consists of 14 residues. Trimming pared 2 bases from V and 1 base from J, leaving 9 bases between. The CDR3 loop reads CASSLGQVNYGYTF. CDR3 DNA sequence: TGCGCCAGCAGCTTAGGTCAAGTTAACTATGGCTACACCTTC.

Many counts were recorded for this clonotype. V is TRBV12-3 or TRBV12-4 and J is TRBJ2-1; the D is unclear. The CDR3 is 13 residues long. V was shortened by 8 bases and J by 0 bases, with 8 bases between the two germline ends. The CDR3 region is CASGDSSYNEQFF. The CDR3 DNA reads TGTGCCAGCGGAGATAGCTCCTACAATGAGCAGTTCTTC.

This clonotype was found many times. The chain couples TRBV7-2 to TRBJ2-7, with unresolved D. Looked up from germline, CDR1 is SGHTA and CDR2 is FQGNSA. The CDR3 is 13 residues long. Trimming cost V 0 bases and J 3 bases, with 6 bases left between them. The CDR3, as DNA: TGTGCCAGCAGCTTAGCCCCACGCTACGAGCAGTACTTC. This gives the protein CASSLAPRYEQYF.

This clonotype was counted ten times or more. The gene calls are TRBV11-2 and TRBJ1-1; D is undetermined. Germline V gene sequence: CDR1 SGHAT, CDR2 FQNNGV. Trimming left V 6 bases short and J 2 bases short, with 10 bases between. The CDR3 runs to 13 residues. The CDR3 loop reads CASSFVANTEAFF. For the CDR3, the DNA is TGTGCCAGCAGTTTTGTCGCTAACACTGAAGCTTTCTTT.

Ten or more counts support this clonotype. V gene TRBV19 combines with J gene TRBJ1-1; D remains ambiguous. Trimming removed 2 bases from V and 1 base from J, with 11 bases in between. CDR3 length: 15 amino acids. Germline V lookup: CDR1 LNHDA, CDR2 SQIVND (reference sequence). The CDR3 region has the DNA TGTGCCAGTAGTATACTCGCCAGACCGAACACTGAAGCTTTCTTT. Protein product: CASSILARPNTEAFF.

This clonotype has more than one count but fewer than ten. This rearrangement joins TRBV29-1 to TRBJ2-3; D is ambiguous. Germline loops: CDR1 SQVTM, CDR2 ANQGSEA. The CDR3 is 11 amino acids. V shed 2 bases and J shed 7 bases, with 7 bases lying between them. CDR3: CSVERLNTQYF. The CDR3 DNA reads as TGCAGCGTTGAAAGGTTGAATACGCAGTATTTT.

This clonotype was seen a single time. The chain joins TRBV5-1 to TRBJ2-7; TRBD2 matches at 7 bases. Germline V lookup: CDR1 SGHRS, CDR2 YFSETQ. J gave up 2 bases and V 0 bases, and 8 bases lay outside the gene matches. The CDR3 extends over 16 amino acids. The CDR3 here is CASSLDPSGNTYEQYF. CDR3 coding DNA: TGCGCCAGCAGCTTGGATCCTAGCGGTAATACCTACGAGCAGTACTTC.

The rearrangement joins TRBV6-2 or TRBV6-3 to TRBJ1-3, with D uncertain. V lost 2 bases, J lost 0 bases, and 5 bases lay in between. The CDR3 sequence is 14 residues long. The germline CDR1 and CDR2 sequences are MNHEY and SVGEGT. The DNA of the CDR3 is TGTGCCAGCAGTTACACGAGCTCTGGAAACACCATATATTTT. It yields the protein CASSYTSSGNTIYF.

This clonotype was counted many times. The chain has TRBV5-1 and TRBJ1-1, with a possible D match to TRBD1 (6 bases). V lost 3 bases and J 1 base, leaving 16 bases between the germline ends. CDR1 is SGHRS, CDR2 YFSETQ, per germline. There are 16 residues in the CDR3. CDR3 nucleotides: TGCGCCAGCAGCTGGTTCCTAGGACAGAGGAACACTGAAGCTTTCTTT. Its protein is CASSWFLGQRNTEAFF.

This chain uses TRBV6-2 or TRBV6-3 with TRBJ2-3; 9 nucleotides match TRBD2. The CDR3 extends over 21 amino acids. Per germline, CDR1 MNHEY and CDR2 SVGEGT. Trimming took 3 bases from V and 4 from J; bases not matched to a gene: 23. In DNA, the CDR3 is TGTGCCAGCAGTTATCATGCTAGCGGGGCCGCACTACCTACTAGCCCAGATACGCAGTATTTT. Protein: CASSYHASGAALPTSPDTQYF.

This clonotype was seen repeatedly, ten times or more. The CDR3 DNA reads TGTGCCAGTGTAAAGAGGGGGCGAAACCCTACAACTAATGAAAAACTGTTTTTT. This encodes CASVKRGRNPTTNEKLFF. The gene calls are TRBV19 and TRBJ1-4; TRBD1 matches at 7 bases. Unmatched junction bases numbered 15, after V lost 8 bases and J lost 0 bases. The CDR3 is made up of 18 amino acids. Germline V gives CDR1 LNHDA, CDR2 SQIVND (reference sequence).

This clonotype has at least ten counts. The V call is TRBV5-1, the J call TRBJ1-2; D remains unclear. Germline-derived CDR1 and CDR2 are SGHRS and YFSETQ. The CDR3 runs to 12 residues. Trimming shortened V by 9 bases and J by 2 bases, and 11 bases separated the two germline ends. DNA for the CDR3: TGCGCCACCCCAGCGGAGAACTATGGCTACACCTTC. Protein product: CATPAENYGYTF.

This clonotype was counted at least ten times. The rearrangement links TRBV28 to TRBJ2-1; D gene uncertain. The CDR3 spans 16 residues. CDR1 and CDR2 from the germline V gene are MDHEN and SYDVKM. Trimming removed 10 bases at V and 2 bases at J, with 21 bases between. CDR3 DNA: TGTGCCATCCAACCCCTCTCAAGCGTTACCTACAATGAGCAGTTCTTC. This sequence encodes CAIQPLSSVTYNEQFF.